This is a list of T cell receptor beta chains from one sample in a study of T cell repertoires in cytomegalovirus infection. What these receptors recognize is not known. MiXCR was run by TCRdb on the reads, yielding one entry per CDR3 protein. The sample records 55,000 to 70,000 distinct CDR3 sequences, roughly 32% being singletons. Specimen: PBMCs, sequenced either directly or after in vitro stimulation (not recorded which). These receptors all come from a human donor in good health (CMV status not recorded). Some clones in this sample may be carry-over from other donors' samples. CDR3s include the opening cysteine and the closing phenylalanine or tryptophan. The order of the fields is D gene, V gene, CDR3 length, J gene, clone size, CDR3 DNA, CDR3 protein. D genes are given only for firm matches. Size tells how often a clone was seen (once, few, many) or the class of an expanded clone, and some rows leave it out.

>.|TRBV12-3/TRBV12-4|14|TRBJ1-4|few
TGTGCCAGCAGGCCCTCGGAGGGAGGTGAAAAACTGTTTTTT
CASRPSEGGEKLFF
>TRBD2|TRBV20-1|17|TRBJ2-5|few
TGCAGTGCTAGAAAAAGGGGCGGGAGGGGAGAACAAGAGACCCAGTACTTC
CSARKRGGRGEQETQYF
>.|TRBV5-1|13|TRBJ1-2|.
TGCGCCAGCAGCTTGTCACAGGATCGCGGCTACACCTTC
CASSLSQDRGYTF
>.|TRBV5-6|12|TRBJ1-1|.
TGTGCCAGCAGCTTGGCGGCAGCCGAAGCTTTCTTT
CASSLAAAEAFF
>TRBD1|TRBV20-1|12|TRBJ1-2|.
TGCAGTGCCGAGACAGGGACGGGTGGCTACACCTTC
CSAETGTGGYTF
>.|TRBV9|13|TRBJ2-5|.
TGTGCCAGCAGCCCACGACAGTTGGAGACCCAGTACTTC
CASSPRQLETQYF
>TRBD2|TRBV6-2/TRBV6-3|15|TRBJ2-4|few
TGTGCCAGCAGTTACATGGCTAGCGGGAGCAACATTCAGTACTTC
CASSYMASGSNIQYF
>TRBD2|TRBV7-4|15|TRBJ2-5|.
TGTGCCAGCAGCAGAAGGGCGGGGGAGGGAGAGACCCAGTACTTC
CASSRRAGEGETQYF
>TRBD1|TRBV28|16|TRBJ2-1|.
TGTGCCAGCAGTGACCAGGGGGCTTACGGGTACAATGAGCAGTTCTTC
CASSDQGAYGYNEQFF
>TRBD1|TRBV6-2/TRBV6-3|16|TRBJ1-2|few
TGTGCCAGCAGTCGAGCGACCCGGGACAGAAGACATGGCTACACCTTC
CASSRATRDRRHGYTF
>TRBD2|TRBV6-2/TRBV6-3|15|TRBJ2-2|.
TGTGCCAGCAGAGCCGGGACTACGAACACCGGGGAGCTGTTTTTT
CASRAGTTNTGELFF
>.|TRBV6-1|12|TRBJ1-2|.
TGTGCCAGCAGTTACGTCCAGGATGGCTACACCTTC
CASSYVQDGYTF
>.|TRBV7-2|14|TRBJ1-1|.
TGTGCCAGCAGCTTTGCAGGGACGAACACTGAAGCTTTCTTT
CASSFAGTNTEAFF
>TRBD2|TRBV2|11|TRBJ2-3|.
TGTGCCAGCAAGCTGAGCGGGAGGTCTTATTTT
CASKLSGRSYF
>.|TRBV7-2|15|TRBJ2-1|few
TGTGCCAGCAGCTTAGCCCCGGGGTTGTCCAATGAGCAGTTCTTC
CASSLAPGLSNEQFF
>TRBD1|TRBV14|14|TRBJ2-7|.
TGTGCCAGCAGCCAGACAGGGGCCTACTACGAGCAGTACTTC
CASSQTGAYYEQYF
>.|TRBV12-3/TRBV12-4|15|TRBJ1-3|few
TGTGCCAGCAGTCACACACCATACTCTGGAAACACCATATATTTT
CASSHTPYSGNTIYF
>.|TRBV20-1|14|TRBJ1-1|.
TGCAGTGCTCCAACGGCGAACGGGAACACTGAAGCTTTCTTT
CSAPTANGNTEAFF
>.|TRBV10-3|13|TRBJ2-1|few
TGTGCCATCAGTGATCCGAGTGGCAATGAGCAGTTCTTC
CAISDPSGNEQFF
>TRBD2|TRBV7-2|15|TRBJ2-5|.
TGTGCCAGCAGCCGAGGAGCGGGAGGGCAAGAGACCCAGTACTTC
CASSRGAGGQETQYF
>.|TRBV19|16|TRBJ2-6|.
TGTGCCAGTAGGAGGGCAGTGCTAAGTGGGGCCAACGTCCTGACTTTC
CASRRAVLSGANVLTF
>TRBD2|TRBV7-6|14|TRBJ2-5|.
TGTGCCAGCAGCGCCCCCGGCGGGGGAGAGACCCAGTACTTC
CASSAPGGGETQYF
>TRBD2|TRBV25-1|18|TRBJ2-1|few
TGTGCCAGCAGTTTCCCTAGCGGGAGAGGGGCCTCCTACAATGAGCAGTTCTTC
CASSFPSGRGASYNEQFF
>TRBD2|TRBV7-2|14|TRBJ2-7|few
TGTGCCAGCAGCTTATTCAGCGGGGTCGACGAGCAGTACTTC
CASSLFSGVDEQYF
>.|TRBV27|13|TRBJ2-7|.
TGTGCCAGCAGCCGTACAGGGATTTACGAGCAGTACTTC
CASSRTGIYEQYF
>TRBD2|TRBV5-4|17|TRBJ2-2|.
TGTGCCAGCAGCAGAGTCATTGCGGGAGATATCACCGGGGAGCTGTTTTTT
CASSRVIAGDITGELFF
>.|TRBV7-2|12|TRBJ2-5|many
TGTGCCAGCAGCGAGGTCCGGGAGACCCAGTACTTC
CASSEVRETQYF
>.|TRBV4-2|16|TRBJ2-1|few
TGTGCCAGCAGCCCAGCTAGCTCGAGCTCCTACAATGAGCAGTTCTTC
CASSPASSSSYNEQFF
>.|TRBV29-1|16|TRBJ1-5|.
TGCAGCGTTGTACTGGTCTCAGATTATAGCAATCAGCCCCAGCATTTT
CSVVLVSDYSNQPQHF
>TRBD2|TRBV11-2|15|TRBJ2-7|.
TGTGCCAGCAGCCTCGGGGGGGTCGATCCCTACGAGCAGTACTTC
CASSLGGVDPYEQYF
>TRBD2|TRBV6-5|15|TRBJ2-1|few
TGTGCCAGCAGTTCCCCCTCCGGGACTAGAAATGAGCAGTTCTTC
CASSSPSGTRNEQFF
>.|TRBV18|14|TRBJ2-2|.
TGTGCCAGCTCACCTCCGAGGAACACCGGGGAGCTGTTTTTT
CASSPPRNTGELFF
>.|TRBV4-3|15|TRBJ2-1|few
TGCGCCAGCAGCCAAGATACGCGCGGTTACAATGAGCAGTTCTTC
CASSQDTRGYNEQFF
>TRBD1|TRBV7-9|14|TRBJ2-3|few
TGTGCCAGCAGCCGTGAGGGGGCAGCAGATACGCAGTATTTT
CASSREGAADTQYF
>.|TRBV7-2|13|TRBJ2-1|many
TGTGCCAGCAGCGTAAACTCCTACAATGAGCAGTTCTTC
CASSVNSYNEQFF
>.|TRBV12-3/TRBV12-4|14|TRBJ2-3|.
TGTGCCAGCAGTTTGGGCGGGGGCACAGATACGCAGTATTTT
CASSLGGGTDTQYF
>.|TRBV19|15|TRBJ2-1|.
TGTGCCGCTTCAACGGTTCCCCCGAGTCCCAATGAGCAGTTCTTC
CAASTVPPSPNEQFF
>.|TRBV5-4|13|TRBJ2-5|few
TGTGCCAGCAGCTCTGTGGGGGGCGAGACCCAGTACTTC
CASSSVGGETQYF
>TRBD1|TRBV20-1|20|TRBJ2-1|.
TGCAGTGCTTGGTATAGGGGACAGGGAAAACTCGGGCCAGAGAACGACACACAGTTCTTC
CSAWYRGQGKLGPENDTQFF
>.|TRBV7-8|15|TRBJ2-7|.
TGTGCCAGCAGCTTAAGTTGGGGGAACGACTACGAGCAGTACTTC
CASSLSWGNDYEQYF
>.|TRBV7-2|12|TRBJ1-1|many
TGTGCCAGCAGCTTAGGAATTTCTGAAGCTTTCTTT
CASSLGISEAFF
>.|TRBV7-9|14|TRBJ2-7|few
TGTGCCAGCAGCCAGCAGGGTGGCCCTTCCGAGCAGTACTTC
CASSQQGGPSEQYF
>TRBD1|TRBV2|14|TRBJ1-1|many
TGTGCCAGCAGATTTCAACAGGGGGTCACTGAAGCTTTCTTT
CASRFQQGVTEAFF
>.|TRBV4-3|16|TRBJ1-2|.
TGCGCCAGCAGCCAAGATACCGGGACTCTTAACTATGGCTACACCTTC
CASSQDTGTLNYGYTF
>.|TRBV12-3/TRBV12-4|12|TRBJ2-7|.
TGTGCCAGCAGTTTACTCAGCTACGAGCAGTACTTC
CASSLLSYEQYF
>TRBD2|TRBV11-2|15|TRBJ2-1|few
TGTGCCAGCAGCCTTTCAGCGGGGGGGCATGCTGAGCAGTTCTTC
CASSLSAGGHAEQFF
>.|TRBV7-9|13|TRBJ2-3|.
TGTGCCAGCAGCTTATCTTCCACAGATACGCAGTATTTT
CASSLSSTDTQYF
>.|TRBV24-1|13|TRBJ2-2|.
TGTGCCACGGGACACCAGAACACCGGGGAGCTGTTTTTT
CATGHQNTGELFF
>.|TRBV7-9|13|TRBJ2-7|few
TGTGCCAGCAGCACCCGCCGGGACACCGAGCAGTACTTC
CASSTRRDTEQYF